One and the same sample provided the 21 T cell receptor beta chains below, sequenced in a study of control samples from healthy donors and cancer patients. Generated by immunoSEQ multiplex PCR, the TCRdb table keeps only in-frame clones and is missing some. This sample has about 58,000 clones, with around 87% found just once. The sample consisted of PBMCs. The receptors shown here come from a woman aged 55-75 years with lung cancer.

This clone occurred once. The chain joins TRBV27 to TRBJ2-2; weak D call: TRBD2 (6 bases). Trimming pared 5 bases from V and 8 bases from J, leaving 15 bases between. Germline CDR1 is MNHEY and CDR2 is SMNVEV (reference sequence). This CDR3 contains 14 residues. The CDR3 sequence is CASSPRRVGGELFF. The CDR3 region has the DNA TGTGCCAGCAGTCCCCGGAGGGTGGGTGGGGAGCTGTTTTTT.

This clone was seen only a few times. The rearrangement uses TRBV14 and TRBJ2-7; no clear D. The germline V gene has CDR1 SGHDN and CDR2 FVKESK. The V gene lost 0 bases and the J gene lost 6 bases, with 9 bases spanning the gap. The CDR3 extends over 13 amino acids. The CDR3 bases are TGTGCCAGCAGCCAAGATACAAAAGGCGAGCAGTACTTC. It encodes CASSQDTKGEQYF.

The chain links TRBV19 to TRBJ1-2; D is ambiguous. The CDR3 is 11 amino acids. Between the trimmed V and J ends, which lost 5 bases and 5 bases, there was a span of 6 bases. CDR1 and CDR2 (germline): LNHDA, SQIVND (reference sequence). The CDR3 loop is CASSEPYGYTF. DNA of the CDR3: TGTGCCAGTAGTGAACCATATGGCTACACCTTC.

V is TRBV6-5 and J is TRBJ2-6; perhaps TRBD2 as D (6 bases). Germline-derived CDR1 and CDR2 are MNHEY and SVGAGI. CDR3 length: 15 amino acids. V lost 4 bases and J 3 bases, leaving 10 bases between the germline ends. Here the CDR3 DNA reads TGTGCCAGCAGTTCCTCGGGGGTTGGGGCCAACGTCCTGACTTTC. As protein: CASSSSGVGANVLTF.

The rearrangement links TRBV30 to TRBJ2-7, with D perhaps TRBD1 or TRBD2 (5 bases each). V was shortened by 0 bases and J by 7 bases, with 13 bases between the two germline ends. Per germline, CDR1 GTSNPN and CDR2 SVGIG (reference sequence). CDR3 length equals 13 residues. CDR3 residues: CAWSVKGTREQYF. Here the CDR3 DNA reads TGTGCCTGGAGTGTAAAGGGGACGAGGGAGCAGTACTTC.

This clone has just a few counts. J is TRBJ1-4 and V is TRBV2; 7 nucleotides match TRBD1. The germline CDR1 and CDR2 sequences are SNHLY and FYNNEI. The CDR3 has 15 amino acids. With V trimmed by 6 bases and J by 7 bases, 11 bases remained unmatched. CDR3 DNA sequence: TGTGCCAGCAGGGTCAGACAGGGAACGAGTGAAAAACTGTTTTTT. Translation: CASRVRQGTSEKLFF.

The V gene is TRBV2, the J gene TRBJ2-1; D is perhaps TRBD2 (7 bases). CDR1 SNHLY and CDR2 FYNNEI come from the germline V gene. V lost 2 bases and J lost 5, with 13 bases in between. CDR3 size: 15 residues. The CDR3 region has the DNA TGTGCCAGCAGTGAACTCCGGGGGGCCCACAATGAGCAGTTCTTC. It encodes CASSELRGAHNEQFF.

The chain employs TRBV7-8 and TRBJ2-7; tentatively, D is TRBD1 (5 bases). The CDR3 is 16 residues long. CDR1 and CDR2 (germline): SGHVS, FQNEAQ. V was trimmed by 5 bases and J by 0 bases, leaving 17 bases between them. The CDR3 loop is CASSPQGTVASYEQYF. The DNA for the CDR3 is TGTGCCAGCAGCCCCCAGGGCACCGTGGCCTCCTACGAGCAGTACTTC. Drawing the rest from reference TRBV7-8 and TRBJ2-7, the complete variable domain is GAGVSQSPRYKVAKRGQDVALRCDPISGHVSLFWYQQALGQGPEFLTYFQNEAQLDKSGLPSDRFFAERPEGSVSTLKIQRTQQEDSAVYLCASSPQGTVASYEQYFGPGTRLTVT.

The CDR3 DNA reads TGTGCCAGCAGTTTATGGCTTTCGAACACTGAAGCTTTCTTT. The encoded protein is CASSLWLSNTEAFF. The V call is TRBV28, the J call TRBJ1-1; D is ambiguous. V lost 0 bases and J 1 base, leaving 6 bases between the germline ends. The CDR3 is 14 amino acids. CDR1 and CDR2 from the germline V gene are MDHEN and SYDVKM.

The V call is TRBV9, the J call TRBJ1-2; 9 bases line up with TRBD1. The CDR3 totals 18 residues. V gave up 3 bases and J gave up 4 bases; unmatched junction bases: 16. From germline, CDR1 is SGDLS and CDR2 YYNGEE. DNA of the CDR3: TGTGCCAGCAGCGCCGGGAGGGGACAGGGTTCCTATGTCTATGGCTACACCTTC. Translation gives CASSAGRGQGSYVYGYTF.

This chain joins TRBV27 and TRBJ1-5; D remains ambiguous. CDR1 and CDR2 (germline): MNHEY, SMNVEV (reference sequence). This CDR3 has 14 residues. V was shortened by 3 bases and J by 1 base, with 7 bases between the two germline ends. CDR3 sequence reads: CASSFQASNQPQHF. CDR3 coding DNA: TGTGCCAGCAGTTTCCAGGCAAGCAATCAGCCCCAGCATTTT.

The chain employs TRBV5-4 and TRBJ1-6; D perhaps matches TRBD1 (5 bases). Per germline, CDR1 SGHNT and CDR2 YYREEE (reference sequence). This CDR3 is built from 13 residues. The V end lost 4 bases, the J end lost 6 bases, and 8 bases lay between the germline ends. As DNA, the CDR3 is TGTGCCAGCAGCCGTGGGGGTAATTCACCCCTCCACTTT. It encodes CASSRGGNSPLHF.

In nucleotides, the CDR3 is TGTGCCAGCAGTACGACGGTGAACACTGAAGCTTTCTTT. Its translation: CASSTTVNTEAFF. The chain has TRBV6-5 and TRBJ1-1; D not certain. CDR3 size: 13 residues. Germline lookup yields CDR1 MNHEY and CDR2 SVGAGI. The V end lost 5 bases, the J end lost 0 bases, and 7 bases lay between the germline ends.

Here the CDR3 DNA reads TGTGCCATCAGCCCCCAAGCGGCTGTCTACAATGAGCAGTTCTTC. Amino acids: CAISPQAAVYNEQFF. The genes are TRBV10-3 and TRBJ2-1, with D maybe TRBD2 (5 bases). There are 15 residues in the CDR3. Trimming removed 6 bases from V and 3 bases from J, with 15 bases in between. Germline CDR1 is ENHRY and CDR2 is SYGVKD.

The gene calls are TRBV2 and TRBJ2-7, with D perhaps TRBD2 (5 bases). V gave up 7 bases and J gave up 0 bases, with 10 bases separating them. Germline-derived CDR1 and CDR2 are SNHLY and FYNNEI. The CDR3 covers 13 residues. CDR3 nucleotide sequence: TGTGCCAGCACTGGCGGACTCTCCTACGAGCAGTACTTC. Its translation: CASTGGLSYEQYF. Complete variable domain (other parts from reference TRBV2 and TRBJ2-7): EPEVTQTPSHQVTQMGQEVILRCVPISNHLYFYWYRQILGQKVEFLVSFYNNEISEKSEIFDDQFSVERPDGSNFTLKIRSTKLEDSAMYFCASTGGLSYEQYFGPGTRLTVT.

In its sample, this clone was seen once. CDR3 loop: CASSLTTPTDTQYF. CDR3 nucleotide sequence: TGTGCCAGCAGCTTAACAACTCCAACAGATACGCAGTATTTT. The genes are TRBV7-3 and TRBJ2-3; no reliable D call. CDR1 is SGHTA, CDR2 FQGTGA, per germline. This CDR3 spans 14 amino acids. V dropped 0 bases and J dropped 3 bases, with 7 bases sitting between them.

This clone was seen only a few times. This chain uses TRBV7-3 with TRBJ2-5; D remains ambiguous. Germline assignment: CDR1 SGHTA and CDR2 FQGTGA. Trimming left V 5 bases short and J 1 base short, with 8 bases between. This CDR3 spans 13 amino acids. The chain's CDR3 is CASSPTRQETQYF. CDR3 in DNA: TGTGCCAGCAGCCCTACCCGCCAAGAGACCCAGTACTTC.

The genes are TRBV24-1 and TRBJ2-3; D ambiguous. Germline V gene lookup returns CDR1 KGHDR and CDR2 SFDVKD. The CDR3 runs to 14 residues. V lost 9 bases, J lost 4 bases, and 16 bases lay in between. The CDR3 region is CATRPDPGSDTQYF. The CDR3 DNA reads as TGTGCCACCCGCCCCGACCCGGGCTCAGATACGCAGTATTTT.

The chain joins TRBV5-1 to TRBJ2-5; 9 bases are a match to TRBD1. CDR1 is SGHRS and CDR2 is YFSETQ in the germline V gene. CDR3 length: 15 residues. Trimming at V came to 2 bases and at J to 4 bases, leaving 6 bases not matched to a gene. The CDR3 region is CASSFWGDRAETQYF. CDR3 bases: TGCGCCAGCAGCTTCTGGGGGGACAGGGCAGAGACCCAGTACTTC.

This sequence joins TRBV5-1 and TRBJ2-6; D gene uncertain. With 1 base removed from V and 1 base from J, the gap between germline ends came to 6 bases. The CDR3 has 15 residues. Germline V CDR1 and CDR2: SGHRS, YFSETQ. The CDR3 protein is CASSLSLSGANVLTF. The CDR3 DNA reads TGCGCCAGCAGCTTGAGTTTATCTGGGGCCAACGTCCTGACTTTC.

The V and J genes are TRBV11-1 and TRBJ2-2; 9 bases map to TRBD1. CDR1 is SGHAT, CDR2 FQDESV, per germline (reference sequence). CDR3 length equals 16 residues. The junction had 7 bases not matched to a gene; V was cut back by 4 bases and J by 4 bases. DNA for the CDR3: TGTGCCAGCAGCTCACGGACAGGGGATCTCACCGGGGAGCTGTTTTTT. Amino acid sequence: CASSSRTGDLTGELFF.